The present entry profiles one T cell receptor beta chain with its context. Its target is not known. The V end was cut by 5 bases, the J end by 2 bases, with 15 bases between. In germline, CDR1 is SNHLY, CDR2 FYNNEI. The CDR3 runs to 15 residues. The data originate from a study of Ad26.COV2.S vaccination and SARS-CoV-2 variants. At the level of the study: By the intramuscular route, Ad26.COV2.S was given once, or twice 56 days apart. Study-wide points: Reportedly, spike-specific CD8+ and CD4+ T cell responses achieved substantial breadth once vaccination had taken place.

Regarding treatment: approximately 18 received Ad26.COV2.S at low or high dose, single or two shots; about 5 received placebo; per-sample allocation not given. Specimen acquisition occurred on day 63 following the initial vaccine or placebo injection. The repertoire was sequenced with immunoSEQ multiplex PCR; TCRdb's copy has only in-frame clones and lacks some. The table lists hundreds of thousands of clones, 75% to 90% of them singletons. The material sequenced was peripheral blood, taken in a trial of Ad26.COV2.S vaccine versus placebo. This chain joins TRBV2 and TRBJ1-1; D may be TRBD1 (6 bases). The TCR was taken from a person between 18 and 60 years old who received the Ad26.COV2.S COVID-19 vaccine or a placebo. The CDR3 DNA reads as TGTGCCAGCAGTACATGGACAGAGGCCAACACTGAAGCTTTCTTT. Translated, it gives CASSTWTEANTEAFF.